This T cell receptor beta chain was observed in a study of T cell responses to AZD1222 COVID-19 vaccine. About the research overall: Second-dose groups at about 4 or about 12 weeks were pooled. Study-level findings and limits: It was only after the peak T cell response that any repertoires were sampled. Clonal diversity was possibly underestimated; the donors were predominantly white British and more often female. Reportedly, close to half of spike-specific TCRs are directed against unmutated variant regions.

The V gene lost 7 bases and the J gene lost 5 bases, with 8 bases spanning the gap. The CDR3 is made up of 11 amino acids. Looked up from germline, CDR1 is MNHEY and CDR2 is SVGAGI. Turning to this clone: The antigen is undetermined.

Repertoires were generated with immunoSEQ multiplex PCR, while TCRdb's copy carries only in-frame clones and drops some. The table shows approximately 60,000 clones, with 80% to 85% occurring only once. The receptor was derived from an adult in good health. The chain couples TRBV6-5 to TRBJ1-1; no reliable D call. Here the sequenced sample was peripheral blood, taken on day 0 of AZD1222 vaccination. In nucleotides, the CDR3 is TGTGCCAGCATCCCTCAAACTGAAGCTTTCTTT. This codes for CASIPQTEAFF.